One and the same sample provided the 32 T cell receptor beta chains below, sequenced in a study of blood T cells in healthy people across ages. Using a J-beta primer mix together with a sample-barcoded 5' primer, a second PCR was run for about 6 to 12 cycles. TCRdb independently ran MiXCR on the 5' RACE reads; one entry per CDR3 protein. The sample consists of around 1,900,000 distinct CDR3 sequences, about 39% of them appearing once. The sequenced sample consisted of blood. Receptors were obtained from a human donor in good health.

V and J are TRBV7-2 and TRBJ2-3; 7 nucleotides align to TRBD2. The CDR3 extends over 13 amino acids. With 5 bases clipped from V and 12 bases from J, the junction kept 11 bases outside the gene matches. Germline lookup yields CDR1 SGHTA and CDR2 FQGNSA. The CDR3 sequence is CASSPFGGGAQYF. The CDR3 DNA sequence: TGTGCCAGCAGCCCCTTTGGCGGGGGAGCTCAGTATTTT.

The chain joins TRBV2 to TRBJ1-4; tentatively, D is TRBD1 (6 bases). The CDR3 contains 16 residues. Germline V gene lookup returns CDR1 SNHLY and CDR2 FYNNEI. Deletions cut 7 bases from V and 3 bases from J, with 18 bases between. The CDR3 nucleotides read TGTGCCAGCATGCCGTTTTTGGGACACGCTAATGAAAAACTGTTTTTT. This gives the protein CASMPFLGHANEKLFF.

The chain uses TRBV5-8 and TRBJ2-1; a possible D gene is TRBD1 (6 bases). Germline CDR1 SGHTS, CDR2 YDEGEE. This CDR3 has 15 amino acids. V dropped 3 bases and J dropped 10 bases, with 20 bases sitting between them. The CDR3 loop is CASSSSWGLSYEQFF. The CDR3 DNA reads as TGTGCCAGCAGCTCCTCATGGGGGCTATCCTACGAGCAGTTCTTC.

This chain links TRBV6-2 or TRBV6-3 with TRBJ2-6, with D possibly matching TRBD2 (5 bases). The CDR3 loop spans 16 amino acids. Germline V lookup: CDR1 MNHEY, CDR2 SVGEGT. Trimming cost V 0 bases and J 2 bases, with 8 bases left between them. The CDR3: CASSYSIGAGANVLTF. CDR3 nucleotide sequence: TGTGCCAGCAGTTACTCGATCGGGGCTGGGGCCAACGTCCTGACTTTC.

This sequence joins TRBV24-1 and TRBJ2-1; TRBD2 is a possible D gene (6 bases). The V end was cut by 4 bases, the J end by 6 bases, with 21 bases between. This CDR3 has 17 residues. Germline CDR1 reads KGHDR; CDR2 reads SFDVKD. The CDR3 DNA follows: TGTGCCACCAGTGACCCCGCAGCGGGCCCCCCTTTCAATGAGCAGTTCTTC. It codes for CATSDPAAGPPFNEQFF.

The chain is built from TRBV12-3 or TRBV12-4 and TRBJ2-7; D possibly matches TRBD1 or TRBD2 (5 bases each). With 3 bases removed from V and 8 bases from J, the gap between germline ends came to 17 bases. CDR3 length: 14 residues. This chain's CDR3 is CASSLSRDPWKQYF. CDR3 nucleotides: TGTGCCAGCAGTTTGAGTAGGGACCCCTGGAAGCAGTACTTC.

The CDR3 region is CACPPGQGMNTEAFF. In nucleotides, the CDR3 is TGTGCCTGCCCCCCGGGACAGGGGATGAACACTGAAGCTTTCTTT. The rearrangement joins TRBV30 to TRBJ1-1; 10 nucleotides line up with TRBD1. The CDR3 loop spans 15 amino acids. CDR1 and CDR2 (germline): GTSNPN, SVGIG (reference sequence). V lost 6 bases, J lost 0 bases, and 7 bases stayed unmatched.

This clonotype was observed a handful of times. The chain employs TRBV2 and TRBJ2-7, with 7 bases lining up with TRBD1. Germline-derived CDR1 and CDR2 are SNHLY and FYNNEI. The CDR3 covers 14 residues. The trim removed 3 bases at V and 2 bases at J, leaving 4 bases unmatched. In nucleotides, the CDR3 is TGTGCCAGCAGTGAGGACAGGCCTGCCTACGAGCAGTACTTC. Translated: CASSEDRPAYEQYF.

On this clonotype itself: An end of the junction does not agree with germline; a read error may underlie this. The chain carries TRBV29-1 and TRBJ2-5; D may be TRBD1 (6 bases). The CDR3 has 15 residues. The germline V gene encodes CDR1 SQVTM and CDR2 ANQGSEA. The CDR3 loop reads CRVEGAQGKKETQYF. CDR3 coding DNA: TGCAGAGTTGAAGGCGCACAGGGAAAAAAAGAGACCCAGTACTTC.

The rearrangement links TRBV5-1 to TRBJ2-1, with 9 positions matching TRBD2. This CDR3 spans 16 amino acids. After removal of 0 bases from V and 5 bases from J, the junction contained 6 bases not matched to a gene. The germline CDR1 and CDR2 sequences are SGHRS and YFSETQ. CDR3: CASSLAFSGGHNEQFF. The CDR3, as DNA: TGCGCCAGCAGCTTGGCCTTTAGCGGGGGCCACAATGAGCAGTTCTTC.

V gene TRBV24-1 combines with J gene TRBJ2-1; D not resolved. The length of the CDR3 is 13 residues. V shed 8 bases and J shed 6 bases, with 13 bases lying between them. CDR1 is KGHDR and CDR2 is SFDVKD in the germline V gene. CDR3 bases: TGTGCCACCAATTCGCCCTATGGCAATGAGCAGTTCTTC. Residues: CATNSPYGNEQFF.

The V call is TRBV20-1, the J call TRBJ2-1, with D maybe TRBD2 (5 bases). Germline loops: CDR1 DFQATT, CDR2 SNEGSKA (reference sequence). This CDR3 spans 13 amino acids. V was trimmed by 5 bases and J by 2 bases, leaving 10 bases between them. The CDR3 DNA follows: TGCAGTGCTTCGAGGGATCCCTACAATGAGCAGTTCTTC. Translated, it gives CSASRDPYNEQFF.

V gene TRBV18 combines with J gene TRBJ2-3; D is unresolved. Trimming left V 3 bases short and J 8 bases short, with 9 bases between. CDR3 size: 12 residues. Germline loops: CDR1 KGHSH, CDR2 LQKENI. Here the CDR3 reads CASSPGDGTQYF. In nucleotides, the CDR3 is TGTGCCAGCTCACCTGGGGATGGTACGCAGTATTTT.

The rearrangement links TRBV29-1 to TRBJ2-7; no reliable D call. This CDR3 has 13 amino acids. Germline V CDR1 and CDR2: SQVTM, ANQGSEA. V was cut by 7 bases and J by 2 bases, with 15 bases left in between. The CDR3 spells CSATGNPTYEQYF. The CDR3 DNA reads TGCAGCGCAACGGGTAATCCTACCTACGAGCAGTACTTC.

The chain couples TRBV4-3 to TRBJ1-2, with TRBD1 identical over 9 bases. The V segment lost 1 base and the J segment 3 bases; nucleotides outside the gene matches: 3. CDR3 size: 15 residues. In germline, CDR1 is LGHNA, CDR2 YSLEER. CDR3 bases: TGCGCCAGCAGCCAAGGTACAGGGGGCCACTATGGCTACACCTTC. This encodes CASSQGTGGHYGYTF.

The chain recombines TRBV24-1 with TRBJ2-1; no definite D call. Trimming removed 0 bases at V and 2 bases at J, with 7 bases between. The CDR3 contains 15 residues. Per germline, CDR1 KGHDR and CDR2 SFDVKD. The CDR3 here is CATSDLQGTYNEQFF. CDR3 bases: TGTGCCACCAGTGATTTGCAAGGGACCTACAATGAGCAGTTCTTC.

This clonotype was detected only a few times. The V gene is TRBV11-2, the J gene TRBJ1-5; no definite D call. The V gene lost 5 bases and the J gene lost 5 bases, with 10 bases spanning the gap. Germline CDR1 reads SGHAT; CDR2 reads FQNNGV. The CDR3 length is 13 residues. The CDR3 spells CASSPGAHQPQHF. CDR3 bases: TGTGCCAGCAGCCCGGGAGCTCATCAGCCCCAGCATTTT.

This clonotype showed up just once. CDR3 sequence: CAISRPMGPTGSGELFF. The CDR3 DNA reads TGTGCCATCAGTCGCCCGATGGGGCCCACAGGGTCCGGGGAGCTGTTTTTT. V and J are TRBV10-3 and TRBJ2-2; possibly TRBD1 for D (6 bases). In germline, CDR1 is ENHRY, CDR2 SYGVKD. The CDR3 loop spans 17 amino acids. V was trimmed by 5 bases and J by 6 bases, leaving 22 bases between them.

J is TRBJ2-7 and V is TRBV9; tentative D call: TRBD1 (5 bases). Germline CDR1 SGDLS, CDR2 YYNGEE. This CDR3 region has 15 residues. Trimming stripped 4 bases from V and 2 bases from J, with 16 bases between. This chain's CDR3 is CASSQRPDNPYEQYF. Written as DNA, the CDR3 is TGTGCCAGCAGCCAAAGACCGGACAATCCCTACGAGCAGTACTTC.

As concerns this clonotype: A read error may account for a junction end that differs from germline. In nucleotides, the CDR3 is TGTACCACCAGTGAAGGCAGTTCCTATGGCTACACCTTC. This translates into CTTSEGSSYGYTF. V and J are TRBV24-1 and TRBJ1-2; no clear D gene. Germline V CDR1 and CDR2: KGHDR, SFDVKD. This CDR3 is 13 amino acids long.

V and J are TRBV18 and TRBJ1-2, with 8 bases that match TRBD1. From germline, CDR1 is KGHSH and CDR2 LQKENI. This CDR3 contains 13 residues. Unmatched junction bases numbered 6, after V lost 6 bases and J lost 6 bases. The CDR3 protein is CASSVDRVDGYTF. In DNA form, the CDR3 reads TGTGCCAGCTCGGTGGACAGGGTGGATGGCTACACCTTC.

This clonotype showed up just a few times. As DNA, the CDR3 is TGTGCCAGCAGACCACCCGGGGACAGTTATGGCTACACCTTC. Amino acid sequence: CASRPPGDSYGYTF. The chain combines TRBV28 with TRBJ1-2, with 7 bases that match TRBD1. Losses at the gene ends were 6 bases for V and 5 bases for J; bases not matched to a gene: 9. The CDR3 is 14 residues long. Germline lookup yields CDR1 MDHEN and CDR2 SYDVKM.

This clonotype was found a few times. This chain uses TRBV5-1 with TRBJ2-3; TRBD1 is a possible D gene (5 bases). Trimming stripped 0 bases from V and 4 bases from J, with 9 bases between. The germline V gene encodes CDR1 SGHRS and CDR2 YFSETQ. The CDR3 has 14 residues. The CDR3 DNA reads as TGCGCCAGCAGCTTGGCCCTAGGGGCAGATACGCAGTATTTT. It is translated as CASSLALGADTQYF.

The J gene is TRBJ2-7, the V gene TRBV12-3 or TRBV12-4, with 7 bases aligning to TRBD2. This CDR3 region has 14 residues. The junction had 5 bases not matched to a gene; V was cut back by 3 bases and J by 3 bases. The CDR3 reads CASSFGRAGYEQYF. CDR3 bases: TGTGCCAGCAGTTTTGGGAGGGCGGGCTACGAGCAGTACTTC.

J is TRBJ2-7 and V is TRBV29-1; a weak D match, TRBD2 (5 bases). The end of the DNA aligns better with TRBJ2-5, so the J call may be wrong. The CDR3 spans 16 residues. Germline V gene lookup returns CDR1 SQVTM and CDR2 ANQGSEA. The CDR3 loop is CSVGGQDPAEWMTQYF. In DNA, the CDR3 is TGCAGCGTTGGAGGGCAGGACCCAGCCGAGTGGATGACCCAGTACTTC.

This clonotype was picked up many times. This chain connects TRBV4-3 to TRBJ1-2; possibly TRBD1 for D (6 bases). The CDR3 length is 15 residues. Germline CDR1 LGHNA, CDR2 YSLEER. V was trimmed by 1 base and J by 7 bases, leaving 16 bases between them. The CDR3 spells CASSQGLGGLGGYTF. CDR3 DNA: TGCGCCAGCAGCCAAGGGTTAGGGGGATTGGGTGGCTACACCTTC.

The chain carries TRBV30 and TRBJ2-1; TRBD2 matches 10 bases. CDR3 length equals 14 residues. Trimming took 1 base from V and 7 from J; bases not matched to a gene: 4. Germline CDR1 and CDR2: GTSNPN and SVGIG (reference sequence). The CDR3 is CAWSAGLAENEQFF. CDR3 sequence (DNA): TGTGCCTGGAGTGCCGGACTAGCGGAGAATGAGCAGTTCTTC.

This clonotype was counted between two and nine times. The chain has TRBV20-1 and TRBJ1-2; D might be TRBD1 (6 bases). The CDR3 loop spans 19 amino acids. Germline CDR1 is DFQATT and CDR2 is SNEGSKA (reference sequence). Trimming shortened V by 0 bases and J by 0 bases, and 23 bases separated the two germline ends. The CDR3 DNA sequence: TGCAGTGCTAGAGACAGGGGAGACGCTAGCCTCTCATCTAACTATGGCTACACCTTC. This encodes CSARDRGDASLSSNYGYTF.

This clonotype was detected a few times. The chain links TRBV9 to TRBJ2-1; 8 bases agree with TRBD2. Germline-derived CDR1 and CDR2 are SGDLS and YYNGEE. V was clipped by 3 bases and J by 6 bases; unmatched bases: 8. The CDR3 is made up of 15 amino acids. Here the CDR3 DNA reads TGTGCCAGCAGCGCGGGGGGACTAGGGGCCAATGAGCAGTTCTTC. This encodes CASSAGGLGANEQFF.

V gene TRBV7-2 combines with J gene TRBJ2-5, with 7 nucleotides matching TRBD1. Germline values: CDR1 SGHTA, CDR2 FQGNSA. V lost 4 bases, J lost 1 base, and 9 bases stayed unmatched. The CDR3 loop spans 16 amino acids. CDR3 protein: CASSYIPAGGQETQYF. Here the CDR3 DNA reads TGTGCCAGCAGCTACATACCCGCAGGGGGCCAAGAGACCCAGTACTTC. The full variable domain, in which reference TRBV7-2 and TRBJ2-5 provide the parts outside the CDR3, is GAGVSQSPSNKVTEKGKDVELRCDPISGHTALYWYRQSLGQGLEFLIYFQGNSAPDKSGLPSDRFSAERTGGSVSTLTIQRTQQEDSAVYLCASSYIPAGGQETQYFGPGTRLLVL.

V usage is TRBV7-2 and J usage is TRBJ1-4, with TRBD1 identical over 7 bases. CDR3 length: 15 residues. J gave up 5 bases and V 4 bases, and 7 bases lay outside the gene matches. Germline V gene sequence: CDR1 SGHTA, CDR2 FQGNSA. CDR3 protein: CASSSGQVDNEKLFF. As DNA, the CDR3 is TGTGCCAGCAGCTCCGGACAGGTCGACAATGAAAAACTGTTTTTT.

V gene TRBV7-2 combines with J gene TRBJ2-3, with a weak D call TRBD2 (5 bases). V dropped 7 bases and J dropped 10 bases, with 18 bases sitting between them. The CDR3 contains 13 residues. Per germline, CDR1 SGHTA and CDR2 FQGNSA. The CDR3 DNA follows: TGTGCCAGCAACCTTCTCAGGACTCGGGCGCAGTATTTT. Translating gives CASNLLRTRAQYF.